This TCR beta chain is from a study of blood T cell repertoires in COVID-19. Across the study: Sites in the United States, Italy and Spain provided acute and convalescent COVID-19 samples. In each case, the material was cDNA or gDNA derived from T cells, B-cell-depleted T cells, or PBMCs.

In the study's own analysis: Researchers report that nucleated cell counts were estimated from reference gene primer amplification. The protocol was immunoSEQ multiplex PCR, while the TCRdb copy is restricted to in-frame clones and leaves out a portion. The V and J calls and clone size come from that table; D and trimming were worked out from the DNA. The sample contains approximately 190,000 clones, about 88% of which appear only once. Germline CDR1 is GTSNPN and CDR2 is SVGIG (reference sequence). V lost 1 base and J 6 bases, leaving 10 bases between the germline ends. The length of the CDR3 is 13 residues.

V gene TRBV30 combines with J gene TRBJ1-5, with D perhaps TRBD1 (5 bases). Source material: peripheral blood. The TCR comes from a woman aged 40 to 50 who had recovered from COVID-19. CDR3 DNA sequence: TGTGCCTGGAGTGCCTCGACAGCTCAGCCCCAGCATTTT. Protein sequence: CAWSASTAQPQHF.